This T cell receptor beta chain was captured by sequencing in a study of shared clonotypes between healthy human individuals. In the study overall: Three men and two women, aged 18 to 49, were donors. Every donor yielded three CD4 naive, three CD4 memory, two CD8 naive and one CD8 memory plate.

Replicate PCRs for sorted subsets used approximately 220 ng DNA; this equaled about 30,000 T cell genomes. The assay was immunoSEQ multiplex PCR, and TCRdb's table has in-frame clones only and misses some. The sample shows about 2.1 million clones, roughly 95% of them seen only once. Selected positively for CCR7 and CD45RO-negative, naive CD8 cells excluded terminally differentiated effector memory CD45RA+ cells. CDR1 and CDR2 from the germline V gene are KGHSH and LQKENI. The J segment lost 3 bases and the V segment lost 8 bases, leaving 10 bases of the junction unmatched. This CDR3 spans 15 amino acids.

This clonotype was sampled from a man in his late teens or twenties in good health. Some clones in this sample may be carry-over from other donors' samples. This chain links TRBV18 with TRBJ2-7; 10 bases agree with TRBD1. Specimen: naive CD8+ T cells from PBMCs. CDR3 residues: CASTTLGTGVYEQYF. For the CDR3, the DNA is TGTGCCAGCACAACCCTGGGGACAGGGGTCTACGAGCAGTACTTC.